The subject of this entry is one T cell receptor beta chain. Antigen specificity is unknown. This sample was taken from a study of beta chain features in type 1 diabetes. Every bit of the isolated RNA underwent reverse transcription, so sequencing read expressed TCRB transcripts. Each sample of naive, central memory or regulatory T cells had, on average, about 3.57 million reads. Some clones are missing from TCRdb's copy, which holds only in-frame ones; the method was immunoSEQ multiplex PCR. The sample carries just over 600,000 clones, around 15% recorded once. The germline V gene has CDR1 MNHNS and CDR2 SASEGT. This CDR3 is built from 13 residues. V lost 6 bases, J lost 0 bases, and 8 bases lay in between. Notes on the study in general: A potential PCR bias toward shorter templates would be equal in patient and control samples. Comparison showed that naive, central memory and Treg TCRB repertoires appeared more similar among patients than among healthy donors.

In total, each donor contributed a single heparinised blood draw that averaged roughly 100 mL. The specimen was naive CD4+ T cells from blood. The receptor was isolated from a man younger than 30 in good health. J is TRBJ1-2 and V is TRBV6-1; weak D call: TRBD1 (6 bases). The CDR3 DNA follows: TGTGCCAGCAGGGGGGCAGCTAACTATGGCTACACCTTC. Amino acids: CASRGAANYGYTF.